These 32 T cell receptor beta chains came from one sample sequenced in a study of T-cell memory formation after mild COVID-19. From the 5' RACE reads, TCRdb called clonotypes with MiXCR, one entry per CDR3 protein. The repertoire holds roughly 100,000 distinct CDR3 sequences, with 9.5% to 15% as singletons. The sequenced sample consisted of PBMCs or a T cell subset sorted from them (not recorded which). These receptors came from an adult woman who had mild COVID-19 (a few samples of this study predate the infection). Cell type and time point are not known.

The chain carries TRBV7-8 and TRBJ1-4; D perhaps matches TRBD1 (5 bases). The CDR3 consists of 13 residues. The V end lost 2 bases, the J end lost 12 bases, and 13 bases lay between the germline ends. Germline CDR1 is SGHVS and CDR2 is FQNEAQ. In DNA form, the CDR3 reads TGTGCCAGCAGCTTAACCAGGGTGGGAGAACTGTTTTTT. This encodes CASSLTRVGELFF.

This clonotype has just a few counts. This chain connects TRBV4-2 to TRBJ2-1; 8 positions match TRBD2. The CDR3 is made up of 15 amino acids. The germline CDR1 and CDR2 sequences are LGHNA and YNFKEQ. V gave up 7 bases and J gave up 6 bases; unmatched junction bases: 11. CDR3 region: CASIGERGPLNEQFF. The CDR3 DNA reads TGTGCCAGCATCGGGGAGCGGGGGCCTCTCAATGAGCAGTTCTTC.

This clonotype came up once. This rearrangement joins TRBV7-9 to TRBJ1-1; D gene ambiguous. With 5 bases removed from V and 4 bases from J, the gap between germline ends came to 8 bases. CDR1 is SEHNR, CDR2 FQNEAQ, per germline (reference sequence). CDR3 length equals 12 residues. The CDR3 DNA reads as TGTGCCAGCAGCCTAGACGTCACTGAAGCTTTCTTT. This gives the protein CASSLDVTEAFF. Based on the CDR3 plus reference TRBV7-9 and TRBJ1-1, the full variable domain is DTGVSQNPRHKITKRGQNVTFRCDPISEHNRLYWYRQTLGQGPEFLTYFQNEAQLEKSRLLSDRFSAERPKGSFSTLEIQRTEQGDSAMYLCASSLDVTEAFFGQGTRLTVV.

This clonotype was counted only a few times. The CDR3 region has the DNA TGTGCCACCAGCGGAACACGGGGGGGTTACGAGCAGTACTTC. Protein sequence: CATSGTRGGYEQYF. The V and J genes are TRBV15 and TRBJ2-7; 8 bases line up with TRBD2. Unmatched junction bases numbered 7, after V lost 5 bases and J lost 4 bases. From germline, CDR1 is LNHNV and CDR2 YYDKDF (reference sequence). This CDR3 spans 14 amino acids.

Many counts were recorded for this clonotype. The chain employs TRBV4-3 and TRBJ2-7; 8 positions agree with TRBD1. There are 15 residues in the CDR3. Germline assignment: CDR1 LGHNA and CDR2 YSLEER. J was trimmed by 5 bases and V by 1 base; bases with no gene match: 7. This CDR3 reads CASSQVPGGTDEQYF. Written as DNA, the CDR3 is TGCGCCAGCAGCCAAGTGCCAGGGGGCACAGACGAGCAGTACTTC.

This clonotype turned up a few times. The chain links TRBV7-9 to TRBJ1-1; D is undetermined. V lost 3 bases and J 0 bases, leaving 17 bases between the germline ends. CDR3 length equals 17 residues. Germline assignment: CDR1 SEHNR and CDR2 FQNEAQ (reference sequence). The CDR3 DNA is TGTGCCAGCAGCTTCGCGACACCAGAGCCCTTGAACACTGAAGCTTTCTTT. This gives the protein CASSFATPEPLNTEAFF.

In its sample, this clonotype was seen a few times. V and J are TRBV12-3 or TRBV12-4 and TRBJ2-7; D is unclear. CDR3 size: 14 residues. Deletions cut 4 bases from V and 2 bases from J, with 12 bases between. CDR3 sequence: CASSSTLVTYEQYF. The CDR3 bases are TGTGCCAGCAGTTCAACCCTGGTCACCTACGAGCAGTACTTC.

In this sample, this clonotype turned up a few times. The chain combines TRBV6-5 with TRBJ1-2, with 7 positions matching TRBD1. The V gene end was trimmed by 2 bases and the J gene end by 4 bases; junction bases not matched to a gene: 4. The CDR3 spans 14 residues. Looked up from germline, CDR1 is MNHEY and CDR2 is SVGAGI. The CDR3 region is CASSYEGQSYGYTF. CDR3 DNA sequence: TGTGCCAGCAGTTACGAGGGACAGAGCTATGGCTACACCTTC.

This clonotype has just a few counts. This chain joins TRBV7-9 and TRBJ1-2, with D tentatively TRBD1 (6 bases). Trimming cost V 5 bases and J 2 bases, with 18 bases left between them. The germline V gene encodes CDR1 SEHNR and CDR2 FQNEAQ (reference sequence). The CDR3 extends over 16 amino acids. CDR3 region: CASSNDPTGLNYGYTF. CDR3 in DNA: TGTGCCAGCAGCAACGATCCTACAGGGCTGAACTATGGCTACACCTTC. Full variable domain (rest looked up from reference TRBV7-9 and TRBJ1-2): DTGVSQNPRHKITKRGQNVTFRCDPISEHNRLYWYRQTLGQGPEFLTYFQNEAQLEKSRLLSDRFSAERPKGSFSTLEIQRTEQGDSAMYLCASSNDPTGLNYGYTFGSGTRLTVV.

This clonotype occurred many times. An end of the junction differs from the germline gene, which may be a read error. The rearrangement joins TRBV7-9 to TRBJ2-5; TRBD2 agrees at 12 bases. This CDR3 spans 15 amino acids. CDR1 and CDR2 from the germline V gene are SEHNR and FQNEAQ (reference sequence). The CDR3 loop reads CASSLGLAGQETQYF. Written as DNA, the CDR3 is TGTGCCAGCAGTTTAGGACTAGCGGGGCAAGAGACCCAGTACTTC.

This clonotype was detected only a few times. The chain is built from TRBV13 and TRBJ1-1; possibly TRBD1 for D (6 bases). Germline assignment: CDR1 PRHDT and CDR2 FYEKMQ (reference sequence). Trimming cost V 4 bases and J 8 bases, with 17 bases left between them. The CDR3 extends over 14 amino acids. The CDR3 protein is CASSSQGRWLEAFF. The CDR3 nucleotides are TGTGCCAGCAGCTCGCAGGGGAGATGGTTGGAAGCTTTCTTT.

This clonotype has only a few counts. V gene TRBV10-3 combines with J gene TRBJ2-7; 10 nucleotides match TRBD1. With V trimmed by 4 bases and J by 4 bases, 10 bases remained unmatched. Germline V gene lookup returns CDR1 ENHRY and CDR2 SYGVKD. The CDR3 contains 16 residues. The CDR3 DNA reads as TGTGCCATCAGTGGGGGAATGGACAGGGGGGTTTACGAGCAGTACTTC. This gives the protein CAISGGMDRGVYEQYF.

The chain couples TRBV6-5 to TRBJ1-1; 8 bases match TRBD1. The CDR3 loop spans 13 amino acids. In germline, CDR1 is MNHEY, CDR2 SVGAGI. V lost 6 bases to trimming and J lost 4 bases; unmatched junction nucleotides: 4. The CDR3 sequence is CASSPGQVTEAFF. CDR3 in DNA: TGTGCCAGCAGCCCGGGACAGGTCACTGAAGCTTTCTTT.

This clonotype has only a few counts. CDR3: CASKIVLDTDTQYF. In nucleotides, the CDR3 is TGTGCCAGCAAGATCGTCTTAGACACAGATACGCAGTATTTT. The chain couples TRBV7-9 to TRBJ2-3; D is unclear. Germline assignment: CDR1 SEHNR and CDR2 FQNEAQ (reference sequence). Trimming removed 7 bases at V and 2 bases at J, with 13 bases between. The CDR3 contains 14 residues.

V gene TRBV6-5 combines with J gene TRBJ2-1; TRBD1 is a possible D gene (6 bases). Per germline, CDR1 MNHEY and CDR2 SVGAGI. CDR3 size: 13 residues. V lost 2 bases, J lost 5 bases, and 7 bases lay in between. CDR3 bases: TGTGCCAGCAGTTACCGGGACAACAATGAGCAGTTCTTC. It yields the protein CASSYRDNNEQFF.

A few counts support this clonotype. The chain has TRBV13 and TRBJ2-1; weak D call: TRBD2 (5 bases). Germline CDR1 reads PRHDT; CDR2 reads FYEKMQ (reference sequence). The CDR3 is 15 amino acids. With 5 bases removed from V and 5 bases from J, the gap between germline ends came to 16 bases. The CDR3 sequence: CASSPRLAGNNEQFF. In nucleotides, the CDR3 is TGTGCCAGCAGCCCTCGCCTAGCTGGGAACAATGAGCAGTTCTTC.

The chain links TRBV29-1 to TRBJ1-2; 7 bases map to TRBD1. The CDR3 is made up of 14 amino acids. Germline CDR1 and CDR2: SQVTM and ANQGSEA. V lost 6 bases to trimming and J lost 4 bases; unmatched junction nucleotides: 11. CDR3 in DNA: TGCAGCGTCCAAGACAGGGTCCGGGGCTATGGCTACACCTTC. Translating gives CSVQDRVRGYGYTF.

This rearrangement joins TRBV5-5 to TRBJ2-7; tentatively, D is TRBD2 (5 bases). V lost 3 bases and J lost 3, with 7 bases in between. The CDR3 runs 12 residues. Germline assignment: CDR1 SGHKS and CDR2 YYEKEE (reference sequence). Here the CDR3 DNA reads TGTGCCAGCAGCTACGGAGGCTACGAGCAGTACTTC. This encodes CASSYGGYEQYF.

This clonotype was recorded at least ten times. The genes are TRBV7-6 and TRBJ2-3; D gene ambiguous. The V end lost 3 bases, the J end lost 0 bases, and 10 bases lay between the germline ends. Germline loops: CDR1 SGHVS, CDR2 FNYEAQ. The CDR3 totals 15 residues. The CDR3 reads CASSLKVSSTDTQYF. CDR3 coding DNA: TGTGCCAGCAGCTTGAAGGTCTCTAGCACAGATACGCAGTATTTT.

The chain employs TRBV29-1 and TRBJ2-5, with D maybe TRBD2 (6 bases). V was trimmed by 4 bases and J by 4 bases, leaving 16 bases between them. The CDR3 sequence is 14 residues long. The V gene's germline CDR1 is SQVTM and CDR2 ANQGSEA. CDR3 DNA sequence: TGCAGCGTTGTTCCCCTTCAGGGAGGAGAGACCCAGTACTTC. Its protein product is CSVVPLQGGETQYF.

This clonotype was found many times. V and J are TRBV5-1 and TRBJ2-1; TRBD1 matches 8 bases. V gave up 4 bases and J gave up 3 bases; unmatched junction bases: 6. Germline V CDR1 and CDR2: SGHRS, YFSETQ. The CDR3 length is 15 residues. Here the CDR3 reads CASSGGQGGYNEQFF. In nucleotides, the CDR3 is TGCGCCAGCAGCGGTGGACAGGGCGGCTACAATGAGCAGTTCTTC.

The CDR3 region has the DNA TGTGCCACCCATAAAAGGTGGGCGCGCGATGAAGAAAACACCGGGGAGCTGTTTTTT. Its translation: CATHKRWARDEENTGELFF. The chain uses TRBV27 and TRBJ2-2; D is ambiguous. From germline, CDR1 is MNHEY and CDR2 SMNVEV (reference sequence). The CDR3 loop spans 19 amino acids. The V and J ends lost 10 bases and 2 bases respectively, with 29 bases between them.

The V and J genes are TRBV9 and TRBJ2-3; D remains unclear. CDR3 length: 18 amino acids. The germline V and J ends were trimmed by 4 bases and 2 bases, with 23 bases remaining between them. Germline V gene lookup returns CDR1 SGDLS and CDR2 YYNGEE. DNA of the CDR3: TGTGCCAGCAGCACCTCACAACGGAGTCTAGGTCCCACAGATACGCAGTATTTT. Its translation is CASSTSQRSLGPTDTQYF. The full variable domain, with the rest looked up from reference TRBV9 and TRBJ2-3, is DSGVTQTPKHLITATGQRVTLRCSPRSGDLSVYWYQQSLDQGLQFLIQYYNGEERAKGNILERFSAQQFPDLHSELNLSSLELGDSALYFCASSTSQRSLGPTDTQYFGPGTRLTVL.

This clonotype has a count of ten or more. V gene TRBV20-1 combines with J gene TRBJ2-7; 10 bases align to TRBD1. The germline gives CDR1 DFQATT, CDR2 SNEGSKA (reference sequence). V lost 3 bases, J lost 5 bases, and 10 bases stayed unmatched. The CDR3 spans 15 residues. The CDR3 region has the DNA TGCAGTGCTAGGGTCGACAGGGGGCTTTGGGACGAGCAGTACTTC. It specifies CSARVDRGLWDEQYF.

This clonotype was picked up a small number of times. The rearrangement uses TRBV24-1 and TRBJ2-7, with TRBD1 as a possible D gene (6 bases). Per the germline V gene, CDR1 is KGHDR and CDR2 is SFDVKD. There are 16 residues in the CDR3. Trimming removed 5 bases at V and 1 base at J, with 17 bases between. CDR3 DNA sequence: TGTGCCACCAGTGCCCCGGGGAACAGGGATTCCTACGAGCAGTACTTC. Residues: CATSAPGNRDSYEQYF.

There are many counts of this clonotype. The CDR3 DNA reads TGTGCCAGCAGCCTTGGGACTAGTGGACTCGAGCAGTACTTC. Residues: CASSLGTSGLEQYF. This chain uses TRBV12-3 or TRBV12-4 with TRBJ2-7, with 8 bases fitting TRBD2. This CDR3 comprises 14 residues. Germline trimming cut 6 bases from V and 6 bases from J; bases unmatched to any gene: 10.

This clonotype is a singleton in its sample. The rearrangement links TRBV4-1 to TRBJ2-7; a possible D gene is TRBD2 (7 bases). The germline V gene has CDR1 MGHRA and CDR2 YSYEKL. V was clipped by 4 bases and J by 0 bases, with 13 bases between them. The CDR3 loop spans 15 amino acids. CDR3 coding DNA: TGCGCCAGCAGCCCCCCAGGGGAGGGCTCCTACGAGCAGTACTTC. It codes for CASSPPGEGSYEQYF.

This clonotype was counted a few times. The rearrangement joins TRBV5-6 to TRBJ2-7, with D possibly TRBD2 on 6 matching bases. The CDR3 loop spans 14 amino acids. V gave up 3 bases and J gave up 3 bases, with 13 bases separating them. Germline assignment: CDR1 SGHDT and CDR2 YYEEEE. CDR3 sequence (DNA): TGTGCCAGCAGCTCCCGGGACTTTGACTACGAGCAGTACTTC. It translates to CASSSRDFDYEQYF.

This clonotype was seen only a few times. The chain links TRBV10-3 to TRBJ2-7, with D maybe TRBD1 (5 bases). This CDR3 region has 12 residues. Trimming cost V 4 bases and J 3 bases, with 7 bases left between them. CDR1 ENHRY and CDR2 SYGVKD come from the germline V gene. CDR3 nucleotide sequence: TGTGCCATCAGTGCCACAGGCTACGAGCAGTACTTC. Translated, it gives CAISATGYEQYF.

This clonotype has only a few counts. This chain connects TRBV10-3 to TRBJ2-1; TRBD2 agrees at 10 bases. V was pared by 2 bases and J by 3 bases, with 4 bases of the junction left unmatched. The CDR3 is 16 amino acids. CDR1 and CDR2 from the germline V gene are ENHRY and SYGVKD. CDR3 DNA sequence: TGTGCCATCAGTGAGCCAAGCGGGAGGGTCTACAATGAGCAGTTCTTC. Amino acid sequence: CAISEPSGRVYNEQFF.

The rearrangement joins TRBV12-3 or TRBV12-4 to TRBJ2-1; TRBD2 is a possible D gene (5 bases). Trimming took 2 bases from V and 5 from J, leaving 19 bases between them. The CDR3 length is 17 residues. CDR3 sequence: CASSLRGDLPLDNEQFF. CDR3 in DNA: TGTGCCAGCAGTTTACGGGGAGACCTACCCTTAGACAATGAGCAGTTCTTC.

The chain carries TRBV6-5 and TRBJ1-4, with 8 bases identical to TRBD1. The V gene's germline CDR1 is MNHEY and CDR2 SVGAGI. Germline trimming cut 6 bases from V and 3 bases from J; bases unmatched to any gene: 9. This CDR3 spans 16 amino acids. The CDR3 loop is CASSSAGGRANEKLFF. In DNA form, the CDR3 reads TGTGCCAGCAGCTCCGCAGGGGGCAGGGCTAATGAAAAACTGTTTTTT.